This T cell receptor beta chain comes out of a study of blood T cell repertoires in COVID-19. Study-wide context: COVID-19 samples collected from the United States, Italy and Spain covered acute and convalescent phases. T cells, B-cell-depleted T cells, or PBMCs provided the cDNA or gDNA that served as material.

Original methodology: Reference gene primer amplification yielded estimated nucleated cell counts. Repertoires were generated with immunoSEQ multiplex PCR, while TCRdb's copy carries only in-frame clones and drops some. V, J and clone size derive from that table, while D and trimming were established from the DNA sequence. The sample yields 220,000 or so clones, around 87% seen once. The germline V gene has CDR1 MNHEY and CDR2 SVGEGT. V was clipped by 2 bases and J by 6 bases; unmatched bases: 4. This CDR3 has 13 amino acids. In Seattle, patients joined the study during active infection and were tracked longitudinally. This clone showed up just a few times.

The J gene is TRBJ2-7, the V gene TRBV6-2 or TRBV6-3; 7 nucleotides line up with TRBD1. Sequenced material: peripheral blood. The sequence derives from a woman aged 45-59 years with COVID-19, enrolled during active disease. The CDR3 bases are TGTGCCAGCAGTTACACGGGACAGCTCGAGCAGTACTTC. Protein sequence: CASSYTGQLEQYF.